This T cell receptor (beta chain) was captured by sequencing in a study of cytomegalovirus exposure and HLA in healthy donors (dated by TCRdb to about 2017). Some background on the complete study: An earlier analysis of 587 of the donors reported about 280 Gb of sequence data and 95 million to 120 million unique TCR beta sequences obtained from approximately 180 million T cells. Of the roughly 410 genotyped donors, 70% to 90% were placed in the genetic ancestry cluster associated with self-reported Caucasian donors. The study combined high-throughput TCR immunosequencing, statistical association of individual TCRs with disease status, and machine learning to predict cytomegalovirus infection status. Approximately 330 gigabases of sequencing data and roughly 81 million unique TCR sequences made up an early release that covered about 640 HLA-typed donors. In an earlier analysis of 587 of the donors, high-throughput TCR beta sequencing was used to judge whether each TCR beta V gene segment behaved as functional or pseudogenic. Class I and class II HLA loci were covered by the typing at four-digit resolution. The T cell repertoires of roughly 660 subjects were profiled by immunosequencing and related to cytomegalovirus serostatus. In the later analysis, no new phenotypic data were used to find candidate immune exposures; instead, reliance was placed on TCR beta sequences and their occurrence across donors. Because of strong linkage in the cohort, roughly five DR-DQ haplotypes were treated as single units for association and clustering. The study aimed to test whether cataloging public T cell receptors could reveal signatures of past pathogen exposure. Donor age, sex, ethnicity and CMV serostatus were collected together with the repertoire data. Genome-wide SNP genotypes for about 60% of the 666 donors were used in a later genetic analysis, which treated that subset as a discovery cohort. Among some 400 genotyped donors of the cohort, an average of roughly 240,000 unique TCR beta nucleotide sequences were sequenced per donor, roughly 18% of them non-productive. Besides the first cohort of more than 650 subjects, a separate validation cohort made up of 120 different subjects was used. A later analysis re-examined previously published TCR beta repertoires from just over 650 donors and added high-resolution HLA genotyping to investigate patterns of TCR occurrence. The number of typed donors differed by locus: 629-630 for A, B, C, DRB1 and DQB1; 522 for DQA1; around 580 for DPA1; and some 450 for DPB1. All discovery cohort repertoires had been generated on a single sequencing platform.

The library was generated by the immunoSEQ multiplex PCR assay. For the multiplex PCR, a mixture combining 60 forward primers for TCR Vbeta segments and 13 reverse primers for TCR Jbeta segments was used. A multiplex PCR assay on genomic DNA amplified the CDR3 region of rearranged TCR beta genes. Amplified TCR beta libraries were sequenced as 87-base-pair reads on the Illumina HiSeq System. Per the original workflow: Across the 700 or so repertoires, a later analysis counted 80 million or so unique TCR beta chains, roughly 11 million of which were shared by at least two donors. To remove PCR and sequencing errors, raw reads were error-corrected and collapsed into unique sequences using a nearest-neighbor algorithm that merged closely related sequences. CDR3 sequences were aligned to IMGT reference sequences to assign V, D and J gene segments. For a sequence to be retained, a match of at least six nucleotides was required to both a V gene segment and a J gene segment. Rearrangements were called productive when the CDR3 lacked stop codons and stayed in frame with V and J; all others were non-productive. Following IMGT convention, CDR3 was defined as the stretch from the second conserved V-encoded cysteine up to the conserved J-encoded phenylalanine. Sequences without an unambiguous match to a single V gene segment were excluded from the earlier analysis of approximately 560 of the donors. An earlier analysis of 450 to 650 of the donors called V segments functional above 56.7% productive rearrangements and segregating when the between-donor standard deviation exceeded 5%. A statistical classification framework was built to diagnose cytomegalovirus status from the catalog of TCR beta chain sequences. V and J gene assignment, in a later analysis, came from comparing TCR nucleotide sequences with IMGT/GENE-DB human TR gene sequences. In a later analysis, CDR3 sequences and most-parsimonious VDJ recombination scenarios were assigned using the TCRdist pipeline. A later analysis defined each TCR beta chain by its CDR3 amino acid sequence plus V-gene family, and excluded reads lacking a unique V-gene family. As a way to deal with suspected cross-contamination and a sequencing artifact, a later analysis dropped hundreds of nucleotide sequences that were highly shared and had low generation probability. A later analysis calculated a clonal expansion index for each public chain from normalized within-repertoire ranks of inferred template counts. A later analysis computed generation probabilities with a VDJ recombination model fitted to out-of-frame rearrangements, and checked the results against IGoR. In a later analysis, TCR-TCR, TCR-HLA and TCR-CMV co-occurrence was scored with hypergeometric tests, and a repertoire-size bias correction was applied to TCR pairs. In a later analysis, false discovery rates were estimated by permuting HLA or CMV assignments 20 times. In a later analysis, co-occurring TCRs were grouped using DBSCAN, with TCRdist sequence similarity added in when clustering inside HLA-allele-positive subsets. Co-occurrence clustering excluded repertoires with fewer than 30,000 or more than 120,000 public chains, plus five with anomalous nucleotide sharing. TCRdb mirrors the immuneACCESS table, restricted to in-frame sequences. Some clones are absent from its copies; in checked studies, under half trace to an unresolved V gene, and the reason for the others is unknown. V, J and clone size were drawn from that table, and D and trimming were deduced from the DNA. The data table for this sample lists about 190,000 clones. The ten largest make up roughly 0.98% of the sample.

Of note for this clone: No cognate antigen has been identified for it. Its ends do not fully match the called genes, so a read error is possible.

CDR1 is given as SGHNT and CDR2 as YYREEE, both from the germline V gene (reference sequence). From its cysteine to its phenylalanine, the CDR3 spans 15 amino acids. The entry retains the CDR3 DNA only, 45 bases that are in frame from base 1. What the research found in general, with its limitations: For the cohort, immune exposure information was limited to CMV serostatus. In a later analysis, HLA-associated TCR beta chains were found to be more clonally expanded and to have lower generation probabilities than equally common non-associated chains. Cytomegalovirus status was reported to be diagnosed by the classifier with high specificity and sensitivity in both the original and validation cohorts. The earlier analysis of 450 to 700 of the donors excluded around 17 rarely observed V segments, including chromosome 9 orphons, because counts were too low. According to a later genetic analysis, donors in an Asian-associated ancestry cluster had fewer N-insertions in productive TCRs than the roughly 670-donor mean. Most TCR sequences were seen in very few donors, while some public TCRs were found in many individuals. A later genetic analysis associated a missense DCLRE1C variant with V-gene and J-gene trimming of TCR beta chains, and an independent cohort replicated the association. Roughly uniform sequencing depth across donors was assumed in presence/absence analyses, although this assumption may not hold. Linkage disequilibrium might explain the correlated functional status among segregating V segments, but an unknown experimental factor could not be excluded. A group of highly shared sequence variants was considered likely to be a technical artifact of the sequencing pipeline. A later analysis reported that several top co-occurrence clusters appeared linked to parvovirus B19, influenza, CMV and Epstein-Barr virus. In a later analysis, most CMV-associated TCR beta chains were found to appear HLA-restricted, with HLA associations seemingly driven largely by CMV exposure. A later analysis found that TCR association rates varied across HLA loci, with DRB1 alleles showing the most associated TCRs and HLA-C alleles the fewest. The 87-base-pair reads could not distinguish some IMGT-functional V segments, including TRBV6-2 and TRBV6-3, so those segments were excluded. The study listed over 150 TCR beta chains as associated with cytomegalovirus. Only TCR beta chains were sequenced in this cohort, and the absence of alpha or paired-chain data limited detectable features. In vitro tests confirmed that three of the cytomegalovirus-associated TCR beta chains recognize cytomegalovirus antigens. HLA typing was unavailable for some donors at each locus, so association tests used only the typed subset. The authors suggested that the approach could potentially be generalized to other disease states and immunological phenotypes. In an earlier analysis of fewer than 750 of the donors, most TCR beta V segments were observed in productive rearrangements about 87% or about 30% of the time, broadly matching IMGT annotations. When HLA alleles, especially DR and DQ, strongly co-occurred, attributing TCR associations to individual alleles was difficult. In a later analysis, 15,000 to 20,000 TCR beta sequences were associated with specific HLA alleles at a false discovery rate of 0.05. A further reported finding was that TCR beta sequences accurately predicted the HLA-A and HLA-B alleles for most subjects in the first cohort.

The cohort consisted of 666 healthy bone marrow donors. At the time of sampling, all cohort members were nominally healthy, though unrecorded immune exposures were likely present. The donor tested CMV seropositive and was one of the 289 seropositive cohort members. Every donor gave a peripheral blood sample, and the peripheral blood mononuclear cells from that sample were used for TCR beta sequencing. The Qiagen DNeasy Blood Extraction Kit was used to extract genomic DNA from the blood cell samples. The sample taken for sequencing was PBMCs. The rearrangement joined TRBV5-4 to TRBJ2-3; TRBD2 matches 7 bases in the middle. The TCR sequence derives from a woman aged 30 to 39 in good health and CMV-seropositive. In nucleotide form, the sequence is TGTGCCAGCAGCTTTCCGGGGGGAGTAACAGGTACGCAGTATTTT. Its amino acids are CASSFPGGVTGTQYF.